This TCR beta chain was captured in a study of monozygotic twins with inflammatory bowel disease (dated by TCRdb to the late 2010s). For context, the study as a whole: The complete study included 28 monozygotic twin pairs: 19 IBD-discordant Danish pairs and nine German pairs, of which four were IBD-concordant and five were IBD-discordant. Each individual had, on average, about 151 000 unique TCRalpha sequences and 181 000 unique TCRbeta sequences available for analysis. Within discordant pairs, disease-associated traits were sought mainly by comparing IBD patients with their genetically identical healthy co-twins.

From each donor, an approximately 2.3 ml peripheral blood sample was drawn into PAXgene tubes and stored at -80 degrees C. Without T cell sorting, total RNA was isolated from whole blood using the PAXgene blood miRNA kit on an automated QIAcube. Peripheral blood from monozygotic twin pairs who were concordant or discordant for inflammatory bowel disease underwent deep TCRalpha and TCRbeta repertoire profiling using unique molecular barcoding. Smoking habits were recorded for all twin pairs, and individuals were classified as current, former or never smokers. With regard to this clonotype: Its antigen is still unknown.

Points the paper makes about the study in general: TCRbeta repertoire diversity, by inverse Simpson index, was decreased in IBD patients compared with their healthy co-twins. No single strong signal or clonotype linked to IBD turned up in the results, so the idea that one exists was not supported. Compared with healthy twins, IBD patients shared fewer clonotypes with other individuals, and the difference was most pronounced in patients with signs of disease activity. No difference in repertoire similarity was observed between concordant and discordant twins, possibly owing to limited statistical power. The analysis was unable to tell different T cell subtypes apart. Because patients received different immunosuppressive treatments, the repertoires may have picked up extra background noise and variability between individuals.

Receptors were amplified or captured by 5' RACE. Preparation of each TCR library used around 3,500 ng of total RNA. cDNA was synthesized with SMARTScribe reverse transcriptase in eight separate reactions per sample. Unique molecular identifiers containing a 6-nucleotide sample barcode were introduced through template switching during cDNA synthesis. Amplification of TCRalpha and TCRbeta cDNA involved two nested PCRs of 16 and 9 cycles, and each PCR was followed by bead purification. Before amplification, cDNA was treated with uracil DNA-glycosylase and purified using the QIAquick PCR purification kit. The second PCR added Illumina TruSeq-compatible adapters along with sample-specific barcodes. TapeStation and Qubit were used to check library quality and concentration, and 5 to 5.5 ng of each library was pooled. The pooled libraries were sequenced with 2 x 100 bp reads and custom sequencing primers on an Illumina HiSeq2500 single-index Rapid Run. The published analysis was carried out like this. PCR and sequencing errors were corrected by UMI-based consensus assembly using MiGEC version 1.2.6. MiXCR version 2.1.1 was used for V(D)J alignment, clonotype assembly and CDR3 extraction. Gene usage, clonotype sharing and MAIT/NKT TCR abundance were normalised by analysing the top 1000, 10 000 and 20 000 clonotypes per sample. Diversity was computed as the inverse Simpson index with the vegan R package after downsampling to 27 000 UMIs. Paired Mann-Whitney U tests on discordant twin pairs were used, with Benjamini-Hochberg multiple-testing correction. TCRdb reprocessed the reads; each CDR3 protein sequence makes one entry, and DNA is unavailable. TCRdb, not the original authors, processed these V and J calls. In this sample's table one finds about 160,000 distinct CDR3 sequences. The ten largest clonotypes hold 2.8% of the sample.

The CDR3 has 14 amino acids, counting the end cysteine and phenylalanine. No DNA sequence was recorded. Looking up the germline V gene yields CDR1 SGHVS and CDR2 FNYEAQ. Material for sequencing was blood. The receptor was isolated from a human donor with ulcerative colitis or Crohn's disease, or a healthy co-twin of an affected twin (not recorded which). This chain is built from TRBV7-6 and TRBJ1-5; absent DNA, TCRdb's TRBD1 call cannot be checked. The CDR3 protein: CASSFEGFGEPQHF.